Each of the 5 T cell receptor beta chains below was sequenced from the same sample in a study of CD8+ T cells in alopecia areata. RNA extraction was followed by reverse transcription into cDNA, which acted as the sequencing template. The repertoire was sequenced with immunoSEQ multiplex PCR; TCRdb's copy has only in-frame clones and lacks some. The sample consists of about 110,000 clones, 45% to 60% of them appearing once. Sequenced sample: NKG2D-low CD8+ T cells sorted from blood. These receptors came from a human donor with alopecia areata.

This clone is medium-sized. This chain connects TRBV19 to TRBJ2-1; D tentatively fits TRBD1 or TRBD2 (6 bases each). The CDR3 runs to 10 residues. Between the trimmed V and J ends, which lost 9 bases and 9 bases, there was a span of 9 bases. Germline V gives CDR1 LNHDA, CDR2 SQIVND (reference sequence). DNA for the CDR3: TGTGCCAGCGAGGGGGGTGAGCAGTTCTTC. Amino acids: CASEGGEQFF. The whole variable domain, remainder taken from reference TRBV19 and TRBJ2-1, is DGGITQSPKYLFRKEGQNVTLSCEQNLNHDAMYWYRQDPGQGLRLIYYSQIVNDFQKGDIAEGYSVSREKKESFPLTVTSAQKNPTAFYLCASEGGEQFFGPGTRLTVL.

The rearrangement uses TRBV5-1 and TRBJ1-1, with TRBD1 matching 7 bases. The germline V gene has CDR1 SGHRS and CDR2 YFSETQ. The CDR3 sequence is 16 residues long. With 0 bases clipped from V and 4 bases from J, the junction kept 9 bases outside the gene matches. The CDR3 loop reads CASSLATQRGPTEAFF. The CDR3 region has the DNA TGCGCCAGCAGCTTGGCCACGCAGAGGGGGCCCACTGAAGCTTTCTTT.

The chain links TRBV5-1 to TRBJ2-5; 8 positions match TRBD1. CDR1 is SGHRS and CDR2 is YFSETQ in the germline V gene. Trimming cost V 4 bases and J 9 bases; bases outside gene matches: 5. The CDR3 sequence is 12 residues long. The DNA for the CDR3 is TGCGCCAGCAGCACAAGGACAGGGCCCCAGTACTTC. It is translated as CASSTRTGPQYF.

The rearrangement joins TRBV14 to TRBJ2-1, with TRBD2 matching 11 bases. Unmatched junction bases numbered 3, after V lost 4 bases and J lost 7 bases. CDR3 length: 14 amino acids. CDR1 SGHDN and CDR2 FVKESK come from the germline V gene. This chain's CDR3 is CASSLAGGPNEQFF. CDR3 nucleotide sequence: TGTGCCAGCAGCCTAGCGGGAGGGCCGAATGAGCAGTTCTTC.

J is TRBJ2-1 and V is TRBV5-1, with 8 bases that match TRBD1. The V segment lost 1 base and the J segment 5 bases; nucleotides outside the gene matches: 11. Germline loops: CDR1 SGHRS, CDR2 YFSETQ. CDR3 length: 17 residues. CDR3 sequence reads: CASSLLPSTGEDNEQFF. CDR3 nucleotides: TGCGCCAGCAGCTTGCTGCCTTCGACAGGGGAGGACAATGAGCAGTTCTTC.